The clone carrying this T cell receptor (beta chain) was seen a handful of times. The data derive from a study of early T cells in non-severe SARS-CoV-2 infection. The CDR3 contains 16 residues. With 3 bases clipped from V and 3 bases from J, the junction kept 7 bases outside the gene matches. Germline V CDR1 and CDR2: MDHEN, SYDVKM. One entry per CDR3 protein results from TCRdb running MiXCR on the 5' RACE reads. Of roughly 60,000 distinct CDR3 sequences detected, roughly 8.4% appear once; the ten largest clones hold around 3.4%. The specimen was whole blood. The TCR was taken from an adult who was a healthcare worker with PCR-confirmed SARS-CoV-2 infection or an uninfected control (not recorded which). The V call is TRBV28, the J call TRBJ2-2; 7 nucleotides align to TRBD2. The CDR3 DNA reads TGTGCCAGCAGTTTCTTGCGGGAGTTGGACACCGGGGAGCTGTTTTTT. This gives the protein CASSFLRELDTGELFF.